The rows below give T cell receptor beta chains drawn from one sample of a study of blood T cell repertoires in COVID-19. Libraries were prepared by immunoSEQ multiplex PCR; TCRdb keeps only in-frame clonotypes and omits some of them. Of roughly 60,000 clones in the sample, approximately 90% are singletons; the top ten hold under 4.5%. The sample taken for sequencing was peripheral blood. Receptor source: a human donor in a cohort sampled during active COVID-19. The CDR3 runs from the conserved cysteine through the conserved F or W. The D gene is left open where the match is weak. Some rows mark clone size as missing; the rest say once, few, many or name a class of expanded clone.

d_gene: -
v_gene: TRBV7-9
abundance: -
j_gene: TRBJ1-4
len: 12
CDR3aa: CASSSSFEKLFF
CDR3nt: TGTGCCAGCAGCTCTTCTTTTGAAAAACTGTTTTTT

d_gene: -
v_gene: TRBV4-3
abundance: once
j_gene: TRBJ2-7
len: 15
CDR3aa: CASSQDPGVGVEQYF
CDR3nt: TGCGCCAGCAGCCAGGATCCTGGGGTAGGGGTCGAGCAGTACTTC

d_gene: -
v_gene: TRBV25-1
abundance: -
j_gene: TRBJ2-3
len: 16
CDR3aa: CASSEWISGGTDTQYF
CDR3nt: TGTGCCAGCAGTGAATGGATTAGCGGAGGCACAGATACGCAGTATTTT

d_gene: -
v_gene: TRBV27
abundance: -
j_gene: TRBJ1-6
len: 19
CDR3aa: CASSRGVSRGSSYNSPLHF
CDR3nt: TGTGCCAGCAGCAGAGGCGTCTCGAGGGGGAGCTCCTATAATTCACCCCTCCACTTT

d_gene: -
v_gene: TRBV30
abundance: -
j_gene: TRBJ2-7
len: 12
CDR3aa: CAWTRGTYEQYF
CDR3nt: TGTGCCTGGACCCGCGGCACCTACGAGCAGTACTTC

d_gene: TRBD2
v_gene: TRBV10-3
abundance: -
j_gene: TRBJ2-5
len: 16
CDR3aa: CAISARGTSFSETQYF
CDR3nt: TGTGCCATCAGTGCGCGAGGGACTAGCTTTTCGGAGACCCAGTACTTC

d_gene: -
v_gene: TRBV6-6
abundance: -
j_gene: TRBJ2-7
len: 12
CDR3aa: CASSYFGGGQYF
CDR3nt: TGTGCCAGCAGTTACTTCGGTGGTGGGCAGTACTTC

d_gene: TRBD2
v_gene: TRBV5-1
abundance: -
j_gene: TRBJ2-1
len: 17
CDR3aa: CASSYAPDGRARNEQFF
CDR3nt: TGCGCCAGCAGCTATGCGCCTGACGGGAGGGCCCGGAATGAGCAGTTCTTC

d_gene: TRBD2
v_gene: TRBV9
abundance: -
j_gene: TRBJ2-3
len: 15
CDR3aa: CASRASGGDTDTQYF
CDR3nt: TGTGCCAGCAGGGCTAGCGGGGGGGACACAGATACGCAGTATTTT

d_gene: -
v_gene: TRBV12-3/TRBV12-4
abundance: -
j_gene: TRBJ1-3
len: 11
CDR3aa: CASTLGGSGYF
CDR3nt: TGTGCCAGCACCCTGGGAGGGTCAGGGTATTTT

d_gene: TRBD1
v_gene: TRBV6-5
abundance: -
j_gene: TRBJ1-1
len: 14
CDR3aa: CASSYSGQVNEAFF
CDR3nt: TGTGCCAGCAGTTACTCGGGACAGGTGAATGAAGCTTTCTTT

d_gene: TRBD1
v_gene: TRBV6-2/TRBV6-3
abundance: -
j_gene: TRBJ1-5
len: 13
CDR3aa: CASSPRGLEPQHF
CDR3nt: TGTGCCAGCAGCCCCAGGGGGCTGGAGCCCCAGCATTTT

d_gene: TRBD2
v_gene: TRBV30
abundance: -
j_gene: TRBJ2-2
len: 17
CDR3aa: CAWRSGTSGFPTGELFF
CDR3nt: TGTGCCTGGAGGTCCGGGACTAGCGGATTTCCAACCGGGGAGCTGTTTTTT

d_gene: -
v_gene: TRBV28
abundance: -
j_gene: TRBJ2-6
len: 16
CDR3aa: CASRFTGGSGANVLTF
CDR3nt: TGTGCCAGCAGATTCACCGGTGGCTCTGGGGCCAACGTCCTGACTTTC

d_gene: -
v_gene: TRBV4-1
abundance: -
j_gene: TRBJ1-2
len: 14
CDR3aa: CASSLNEAGGGYTF
CDR3nt: TGCGCCAGCAGCCTCAACGAGGCGGGAGGGGGCTACACCTTC

d_gene: -
v_gene: TRBV4-2
abundance: -
j_gene: TRBJ1-4
len: 15
CDR3aa: CASSQDGGASEKLFF
CDR3nt: TGTGCCAGCAGCCAAGACGGAGGAGCTAGTGAAAAACTGTTTTTT

d_gene: -
v_gene: TRBV29-1
abundance: once
j_gene: TRBJ1-1
len: 11
CDR3aa: CRAGIGTEAFF
CDR3nt: TGCAGAGCAGGGATTGGGACTGAAGCTTTCTTT

d_gene: -
v_gene: TRBV6-5
abundance: -
j_gene: TRBJ2-3
len: 16
CDR3aa: CASSSGEVDGTDTQYF
CDR3nt: TGTGCCAGCAGTTCCGGGGAAGTTGACGGCACAGATACGCAGTATTTT

d_gene: -
v_gene: TRBV3-1/TRBV3-2
abundance: -
j_gene: TRBJ1-2
len: 15
CDR3aa: CASSHEGGGTVGYTF
CDR3nt: TGTGCCAGCAGCCACGAGGGTGGGGGCACGGTTGGCTACACCTTC

d_gene: TRBD1
v_gene: TRBV5-4
abundance: -
j_gene: TRBJ2-1
len: 14
CDR3aa: CASSPDRGYNEQFF
CDR3nt: TGTGCCAGCAGCCCGGACAGGGGTTACAATGAGCAGTTCTTC

d_gene: TRBD2
v_gene: TRBV3-1/TRBV3-2
abundance: once
j_gene: TRBJ2-7
len: 15
CDR3aa: CASSRDRLAGSEQYF
CDR3nt: TGTGCCAGCAGCCGGGATCGTTTAGCGGGGTCCGAGCAGTACTTC

d_gene: TRBD1
v_gene: TRBV9
abundance: once
j_gene: TRBJ1-1
len: 14
CDR3aa: CASNTGTDNTEAFF
CDR3nt: TGTGCCAGCAACACCGGGACAGACAACACTGAAGCTTTCTTT

d_gene: -
v_gene: TRBV5-1
abundance: -
j_gene: TRBJ2-3
len: 13
CDR3aa: CASSPEQGHTQYF
CDR3nt: TGCGCCAGCAGCCCAGAACAGGGACATACGCAGTATTTT

d_gene: -
v_gene: TRBV28
abundance: -
j_gene: TRBJ1-1
len: 11
CDR3aa: CASHAGTEAFF
CDR3nt: TGTGCCAGCCACGCCGGGACTGAAGCTTTCTTT

d_gene: -
v_gene: TRBV10-2
abundance: -
j_gene: TRBJ2-3
len: 12
CDR3aa: CASSLSTDTQYF
CDR3nt: TGCGCCAGCAGCCTAAGCACAGATACGCAGTATTTT

d_gene: TRBD1
v_gene: TRBV9
abundance: -
j_gene: TRBJ1-1
len: 14
CDR3aa: CASTLGQVGSEAFF
CDR3nt: TGTGCCAGTACGCTGGGACAGGTGGGATCTGAAGCTTTCTTT

d_gene: -
v_gene: TRBV15
abundance: -
j_gene: TRBJ1-1
len: 16
CDR3aa: CATSRAVFGTAIKAFF
CDR3nt: TGTGCCACCAGCAGAGCTGTTTTTGGGACTGCCATTAAAGCTTTCTTT

d_gene: -
v_gene: TRBV5-4
abundance: -
j_gene: TRBJ1-2
len: 15
CDR3aa: CASSLPDWGPYGYTF
CDR3nt: TGTGCCAGCAGCTTGCCGGACTGGGGGCCCTATGGCTACACCTTC

d_gene: TRBD2
v_gene: TRBV14
abundance: -
j_gene: TRBJ2-1
len: 17
CDR3aa: CASSQDTGTSPYNEQFF
CDR3nt: TGTGCCAGCAGCCAAGATACAGGGACTAGTCCCTACAATGAGCAGTTCTTC

d_gene: -
v_gene: TRBV5-1
abundance: few
j_gene: TRBJ1-1
len: 12
CDR3aa: CASRPIGGEAFF
CDR3nt: TGCGCCAGCAGGCCTATCGGAGGGGAGGCTTTCTTT

d_gene: -
v_gene: TRBV28
abundance: -
j_gene: TRBJ2-7
len: 16
CDR3aa: CASSVPVTDLPGEQYF
CDR3nt: TGTGCCAGCAGTGTCCCCGTGACAGACCTCCCTGGCGAGCAGTACTTC

d_gene: TRBD1
v_gene: TRBV6-6
abundance: -
j_gene: TRBJ2-2
len: 16
CDR3aa: CASSYSGTGGTGELFF
CDR3nt: TGTGCCAGCAGTTACTCCGGGACAGGGGGCACCGGGGAGCTGTTTTTT

d_gene: TRBD1
v_gene: TRBV7-9
abundance: -
j_gene: TRBJ2-5
len: 13
CDR3aa: CASRSTGSETQYF
CDR3nt: TGTGCCAGCAGATCGACAGGGAGTGAGACCCAGTACTTC

d_gene: -
v_gene: TRBV6-5
abundance: -
j_gene: TRBJ2-7
len: 13
CDR3aa: CASVLGGSYEQYF
CDR3nt: TGTGCCAGCGTCTTGGGGGGCTCCTACGAGCAGTACTTC

d_gene: -
v_gene: TRBV7-2
abundance: -
j_gene: TRBJ1-1
len: 16
CDR3aa: CASSLDRPSGNTEAFF
CDR3nt: TGTGCCAGCAGCTTAGATCGACCGTCAGGGAACACTGAAGCTTTCTTT

d_gene: TRBD2
v_gene: TRBV5-4
abundance: -
j_gene: TRBJ2-7
len: 14
CDR3aa: CASSRAGTTYEQYF
CDR3nt: TGTGCCAGCAGCAGGGCCGGGACTACCTACGAGCAGTACTTC

d_gene: -
v_gene: TRBV6-1
abundance: -
j_gene: TRBJ2-3
len: 15
CDR3aa: CASSERGFSTDTQYF
CDR3nt: TGTGCCAGCAGTGAACGGGGGTTCAGCACAGATACGCAGTATTTT